This entry features one TCR beta chain sequence. This record comes from a study of technical replicates of blood from a few donors. Sequencing was performed with immunoSEQ multiplex PCR; in TCRdb, only in-frame clones are kept and a portion is missing. Of tens of thousands of clones listed, 96% were seen once; the top ten hold around 0.4%. The V gene end was trimmed by 3 bases and the J gene end by 5 bases; junction bases not matched to a gene: 4. This CDR3 has 14 amino acids. Germline CDR1 reads SGHTA; CDR2 reads FQGNSA. The rearrangement uses TRBV7-2 and TRBJ2-3; TRBD1 matches at 8 bases. This TCR derives from a human donor in good health. The specimen sequenced was T cells isolated from PBMCs. As DNA, the CDR3 is TGTGCCAGCAGCTTCATGGACAGGGAAGATACGCAGTATTTT. The encoded protein is CASSFMDREDTQYF.